This T cell receptor beta chain was sequenced for a study of T-cell reconstitution after alpha-beta-depleted transplantation in children. Turning to this clonotype: Its matching antigen is unknown.

Unique molecular identifiers featured in how the TCRbeta library was prepared. TCRdb re-analysed the PCR reads in MiXCR, keeping a single row per CDR3 protein. The sample shows around 700,000 distinct CDR3 sequences, 10% to 15% of them seen only once. Germline-derived CDR1 and CDR2 are MNHEY and SMNVEV (reference sequence). Trimming took off 3 bases at V and 4 bases at J, with 10 bases between the two ends. The CDR3 extends over 13 amino acids. General observations from the study: Some patients owed their high day-60 TCRbeta diversity to surviving recipient T cells and thymic progenitors. It was reported that alpha-beta T cells came from several hundred expanded graft clones (about two months after transplant). From newly produced T cells came most of the T-cell counts and diversity one year after transplant.

This specimen was PBMCs, taken before TCRalphabeta/CD19-depleted stem cell transplant. This clonotype was obtained from a girl aged 2 to 9 with congenital amegakaryocytic thrombocytopenia, due to receive a stem cell transplant. This chain uses TRBV27 with TRBJ2-7, with unresolved D. The DNA of the CDR3 is TGTGCCAGCAGTTTTATAGTGGATTACGAGCAGTACTTC. As protein: CASSFIVDYEQYF.